The table lists the clone carrying this TCR beta chain with many counts. MiXCR, applied by TCRdb to the RACE reads, yields one record per CDR3 protein. Among tens of thousands of distinct CDR3 sequences listed, approximately 7.6% were seen once. The data stem from a study of human T cells and chemical hapten exposure. The CDR3 is 14 residues long. Germline V lookup: CDR1 DFQATT, CDR2 SNEGSKA (reference sequence). Trimming left V 4 bases short and J 4 bases short, with 15 bases between. Time point specified: pre-sensitization, week 0. The treatment denotes: therapeutic diphenylcyclopropenone sensitization with weekly scalp DPC.

V gene TRBV20-1 combines with J gene TRBJ2-3; tentative D call: TRBD2 (6 bases). This receptor was taken from a woman between 50 and 59 years old with alopecia areata. Some clones in this sample may be carry-over from other donors' samples. Material: whole blood, obtained in connection with sensitization to the hapten diphenylcyclopropenone (DPC). CDR3 region: CSATEGRWADTQYF. The CDR3 bases are TGCAGTGCTACGGAGGGCCGTTGGGCAGATACGCAGTATTTT.